Listed below are T cell receptor beta chains from one sample, sequenced in a study of cytomegalovirus exposure and HLA in healthy donors. Measured with immunoSEQ multiplex PCR; TCRdb has only the in-frame clones, and not every one. Among some 130,000 clones listed, 75% to 85% were seen once. Material for sequencing was PBMCs. The receptors derive from a woman in her forties in good health and CMV-seronegative. Both conserved end residues are part of each CDR3. The order of the fields is V gene, J gene, CDR3 protein.

v_call: TRBV7-9
j_call: TRBJ2-7
cdr3_aa: CASSLAGSYEQYF

v_call: TRBV7-2
j_call: TRBJ2-7
cdr3_aa: CASSFFGGIYEQYF

v_call: TRBV7-9
j_call: TRBJ1-1
cdr3_aa: CASRGTVLNTEAFF

v_call: TRBV29-1
j_call: TRBJ2-1
cdr3_aa: CSLQDSSYNEQFF

v_call: TRBV5-1
j_call: TRBJ2-3
cdr3_aa: CASSSVNGQGADTQYF

v_call: TRBV15
j_call: TRBJ1-4
cdr3_aa: CATSREQGRFTNEKLFF

v_call: TRBV6-6
j_call: TRBJ2-7
cdr3_aa: CASGPVGTSVEQYF

v_call: TRBV18
j_call: TRBJ1-5
cdr3_aa: CASSQGGQSRVPQHF

v_call: TRBV28
j_call: TRBJ1-1
cdr3_aa: CASRYRDRAFF

v_call: TRBV11-2
j_call: TRBJ1-6
cdr3_aa: CASSLDGGGSSYNSPLHF

v_call: TRBV7-8
j_call: TRBJ2-3
cdr3_aa: CASSPRGDRAWDTQYF

v_call: TRBV7-9
j_call: TRBJ1-4
cdr3_aa: CASSSTAGTGGGGNEKLFF

v_call: TRBV5-1
j_call: TRBJ2-3
cdr3_aa: CASSLRGGRDTQYF

v_call: TRBV2
j_call: TRBJ2-5
cdr3_aa: CASRRRAGTGTIETQYF

v_call: TRBV4-3
j_call: TRBJ1-2
cdr3_aa: CASSQQRGVLGYGYPF

v_call: TRBV14
j_call: TRBJ1-1
cdr3_aa: CASSHATGGPARSEAFF

v_call: TRBV7-3
j_call: TRBJ1-1
cdr3_aa: CASSVDWNTEAFF

v_call: TRBV9
j_call: TRBJ2-5
cdr3_aa: CASSVGTSGAHRGQETQYF

v_call: TRBV5-6
j_call: TRBJ1-5
cdr3_aa: CASSLLDQPQHF

v_call: TRBV6-6
j_call: TRBJ1-1
cdr3_aa: CASSYDRTGMNTEAFF

v_call: TRBV6-6
j_call: TRBJ1-1
cdr3_aa: CASSLPVGNTEAFF

v_call: TRBV7-2
j_call: TRBJ1-5
cdr3_aa: CASSPYSINQPQHF

v_call: TRBV6-5
j_call: TRBJ1-1
cdr3_aa: CASSSLRGLSTEAFF

v_call: TRBV2
j_call: TRBJ1-5
cdr3_aa: CASSPTGMSNRPQHF

v_call: TRBV5-8
j_call: TRBJ1-1
cdr3_aa: CASSRGGGETQNTEAFF

v_call: TRBV10-3
j_call: TRBJ1-2
cdr3_aa: CAISETGGGNYGYTF

v_call: TRBV4-1
j_call: TRBJ2-2
cdr3_aa: CASSQGYRTSNTGELFF

v_call: TRBV13
j_call: TRBJ2-7
cdr3_aa: CASSLGILSYEQYF

v_call: TRBV19
j_call: TRBJ2-7
cdr3_aa: CASSIGGVGNEQYF

v_call: TRBV5-1
j_call: TRBJ1-6
cdr3_aa: CASKQSSYNSPLHF

v_call: TRBV6-5
j_call: TRBJ1-2
cdr3_aa: CASSYSSLVGDGYTF

v_call: TRBV6-5
j_call: TRBJ2-7
cdr3_aa: CASSATEDNYEQYF

v_call: TRBV5-1
j_call: TRBJ2-7
cdr3_aa: CASSRAGTGDLRRQYF

v_call: TRBV27
j_call: TRBJ2-7
cdr3_aa: CASSRSWGTGGYEQYF

v_call: TRBV6-1
j_call: TRBJ2-2
cdr3_aa: CASSEVGTSANTGELFF

v_call: TRBV5-6
j_call: TRBJ2-5
cdr3_aa: CASSKQHQETQYF

v_call: TRBV6-1
j_call: TRBJ1-4
cdr3_aa: CASSVHGFNEKLFF

v_call: TRBV4-2
j_call: TRBJ2-7
cdr3_aa: CASSQAGTLSSYEQYF

v_call: TRBV7-2
j_call: TRBJ1-2
cdr3_aa: CASSLEVLSGGSYTF

v_call: TRBV25-1
j_call: TRBJ1-1
cdr3_aa: CASSEPFAEAFF

v_call: TRBV2
j_call: TRBJ2-7
cdr3_aa: CASRTPGQGARYEQYF

v_call: TRBV7-2
j_call: TRBJ2-7
cdr3_aa: CASSSGAAYEQYF

v_call: TRBV28
j_call: TRBJ2-7
cdr3_aa: CASTDAWGHHYEQYF

v_call: TRBV2
j_call: TRBJ1-1
cdr3_aa: CASHYPGTSNTEAFF

v_call: TRBV2
j_call: TRBJ1-5
cdr3_aa: CASSQGRANQPQHF

v_call: TRBV4-1
j_call: TRBJ1-4
cdr3_aa: CASSQDRTAGGKLFF

v_call: TRBV18
j_call: TRBJ2-2
cdr3_aa: CASSPTSGGAGTGELFF

v_call: TRBV6-6
j_call: TRBJ1-1
cdr3_aa: CASNYGLRDTEAFF

v_call: TRBV19
j_call: TRBJ2-7
cdr3_aa: CASISTGALREQYF

v_call: TRBV7-9
j_call: TRBJ1-6
cdr3_aa: CSSSLESSDLHF

v_call: TRBV10-3
j_call: TRBJ2-7
cdr3_aa: CASRGGALSYEQYF

v_call: TRBV7-9
j_call: TRBJ1-2
cdr3_aa: CASSFAGIDYGYTF